The present T cell receptor (beta chain) was sequenced within a study of T cell responses to AZD1222 COVID-19 vaccine. Findings and limits, study-wide: Nearly half of the spike-specific TCRs reportedly recognize variant regions that carry no mutations. Seropositive AZD1222 recipients at baseline numbered only 5 to 7.

Using immunoSEQ multiplex PCR, the repertoire was profiled, and TCRdb retains in-frame clones only, with some absent. The table lists about 120,000 clones, around nine tenths of them singletons. Germline CDR1 LGHDT, CDR2 YNNKEL (reference sequence). V lost 4 bases and J lost 5; bases outside the gene matches: 8. This CDR3 has 16 amino acids. Details on this clone: Its cognate antigen is unknown.

The chain couples TRBV3-1 (or the pseudogene TRBV3-2) to TRBJ2-2; 9 bases are shared with TRBD2. Sequenced here: peripheral blood, sampled on day 0 of MenACWY control vaccination. This TCR derives from an adult in good health. The CDR3 DNA reads TGTGCCAGCAGCCTATCCTTAGCGGGAGCGACCGGGGAGCTGTTTTTT. Translated: CASSLSLAGATGELFF.